This T cell receptor (beta chain) came from a study of CD8 T cells in ankylosing spondylitis listed by TCRdb under 2017. Background for the entire study: The study profiled T cell receptor beta repertoires in healthy donors and ankylosing spondylitis patients to find disease-linked TCR variants. Peripheral blood was sampled, and synovial fluid was additionally collected from ankylosing spondylitis patients. The full study cohort was made up of about 24 ankylosing spondylitis patients and 95 to 130 healthy donors.

In regard to this clonotype: It lacks a known antigen. Base qualities are missing; no much larger clone stands one base away.

The data were produced on an Illumina HiSeq 2500. TCR beta libraries were prepared by quantitative 5'-RACE with molecular barcodes. The paper's data handling went like this. Disease-linked TCR variants were identified with a new computational method built on a probabilistic model of VDJ rearrangement. TCRdb took the public reads, trimmed them with fastp at Q25, ran MiXCR for clone calling and kept in-frame beta chains. For every CDR3 protein sequence, its rows merge into one entry that carries the most common genes and DNA. The V and J calls were determined by TCRdb, not by the authors. For this sample there are about 450,000 distinct CDR3 sequences; roughly a quarter appear just once. About 0.92% of the sample comes from the top ten. Overall results and qualifications from the work: In peripheral blood, the disease-linked clones were found at relatively low frequencies and had a CD8+ phenotype. Some motif variants were previously reported in synovial fluid and blood of reactive arthritis patients, suggesting common disease-initiation mechanisms. The disease-linked clones were reported to be significantly enriched in matched synovial fluid samples from ankylosing spondylitis patients. Blood from ankylosing spondylitis patients appeared to be characterized by a TCR beta motif made up of eight highly homologous amino acid variants.

The sample was blood, either unsorted or a sorted T cell fraction (not recorded which). This receptor was taken from a male donor with ankylosing spondylitis.

Read as DNA, the sequence is TGTGCCAGCAGTTACAAAGCGGGAAGCACAGATACGCAGTATTTT. Translated, this is CASSYKAGSTDTQYF. The chain links TRBV6-5 with TRBJ2-3; TRBD2 aligns with 7 central bases. V is cut back by 2 bases and J by 0 bases, with 2 bases in the junction unmatched. Reading the germline V gene gives CDR1 MNHEY and CDR2 SVGAGI. The CDR3 contains 15 residues, cysteine and phenylalanine counted. Only the CDR3 portion is preserved as DNA: 45 bases, with reading frame beginning at the first base.